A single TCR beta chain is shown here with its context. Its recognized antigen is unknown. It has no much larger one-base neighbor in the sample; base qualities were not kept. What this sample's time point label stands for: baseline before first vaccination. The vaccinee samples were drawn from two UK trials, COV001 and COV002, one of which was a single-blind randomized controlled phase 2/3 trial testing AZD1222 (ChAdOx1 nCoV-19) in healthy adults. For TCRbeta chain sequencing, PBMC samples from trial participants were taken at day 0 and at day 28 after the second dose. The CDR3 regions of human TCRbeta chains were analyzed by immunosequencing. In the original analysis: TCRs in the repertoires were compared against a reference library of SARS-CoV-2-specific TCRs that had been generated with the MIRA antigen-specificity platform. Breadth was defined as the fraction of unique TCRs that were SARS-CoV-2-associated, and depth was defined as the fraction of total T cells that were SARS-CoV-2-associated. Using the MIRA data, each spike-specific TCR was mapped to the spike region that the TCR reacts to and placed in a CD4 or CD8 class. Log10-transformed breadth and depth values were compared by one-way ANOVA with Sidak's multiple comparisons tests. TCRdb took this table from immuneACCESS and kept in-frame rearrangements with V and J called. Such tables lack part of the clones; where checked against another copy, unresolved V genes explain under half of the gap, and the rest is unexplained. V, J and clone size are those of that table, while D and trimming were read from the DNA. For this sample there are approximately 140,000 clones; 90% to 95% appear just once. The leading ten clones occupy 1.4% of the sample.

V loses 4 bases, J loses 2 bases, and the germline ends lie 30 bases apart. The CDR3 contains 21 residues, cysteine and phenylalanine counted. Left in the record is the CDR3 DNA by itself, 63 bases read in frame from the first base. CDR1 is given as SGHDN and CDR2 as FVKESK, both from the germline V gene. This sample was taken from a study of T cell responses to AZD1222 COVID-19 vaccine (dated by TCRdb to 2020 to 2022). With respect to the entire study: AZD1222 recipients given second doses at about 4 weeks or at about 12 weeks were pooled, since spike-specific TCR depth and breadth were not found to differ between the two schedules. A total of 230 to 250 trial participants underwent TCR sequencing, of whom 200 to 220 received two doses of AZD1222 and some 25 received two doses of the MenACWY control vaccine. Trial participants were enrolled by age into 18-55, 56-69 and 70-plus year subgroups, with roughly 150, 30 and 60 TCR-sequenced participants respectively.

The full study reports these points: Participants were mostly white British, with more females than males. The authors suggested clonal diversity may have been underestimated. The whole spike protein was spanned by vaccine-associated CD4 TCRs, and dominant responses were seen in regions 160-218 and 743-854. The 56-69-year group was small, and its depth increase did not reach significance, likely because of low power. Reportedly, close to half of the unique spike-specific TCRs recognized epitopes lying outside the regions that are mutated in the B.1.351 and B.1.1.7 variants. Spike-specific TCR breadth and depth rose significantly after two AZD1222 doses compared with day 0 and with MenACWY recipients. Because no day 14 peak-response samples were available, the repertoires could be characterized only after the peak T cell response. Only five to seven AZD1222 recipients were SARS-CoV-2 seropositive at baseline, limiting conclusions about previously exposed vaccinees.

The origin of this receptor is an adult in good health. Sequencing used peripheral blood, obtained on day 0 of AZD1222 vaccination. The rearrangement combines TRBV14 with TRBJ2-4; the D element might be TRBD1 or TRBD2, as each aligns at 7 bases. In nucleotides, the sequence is TGTGCCAGCAGCCCCTTCCGGGGAGGGGGCACTGATCCGGGGTCCAAAAACATTCAGTACTTC. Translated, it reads CASSPFRGGGTDPGSKNIQYF.